The clone carrying this TCR beta chain was seen more than once but under ten times. Its antigen remains unknown. The entry originates in a study of T-cell memory formation after mild COVID-19. Study information: Largely donor-specific TCR clusters were found.

The study, taken as a whole, reports: CD4+ clones that contracted lay mainly in CM and EM; CD8+ ones lay in EMRA.

Each CDR3 protein is one row after TCRdb ran MiXCR on the 5' RACE reads. The sample gives 450,000 to 650,000 distinct CDR3 sequences, 20% of which show up once; 12% is in the top ten. The CDR3 has 13 amino acids. The germline V and J ends were trimmed by 3 bases and 3 bases, with 7 bases remaining between them. The V gene's germline CDR1 is KGHSH and CDR2 LQKENI. This TCR was recovered from an adult woman who had mild COVID-19 (a few samples of this study predate the infection). Cell type and time point are not known. Sequences were obtained from PBMCs or a T cell subset sorted from them (not recorded which). The J gene is TRBJ2-3, the V gene TRBV18; D is uncertain. CDR3 sequence reads: CASSPRETDTQYF. The CDR3 DNA reads TGTGCCAGCTCACCGCGAGAGACAGATACGCAGTATTTT.